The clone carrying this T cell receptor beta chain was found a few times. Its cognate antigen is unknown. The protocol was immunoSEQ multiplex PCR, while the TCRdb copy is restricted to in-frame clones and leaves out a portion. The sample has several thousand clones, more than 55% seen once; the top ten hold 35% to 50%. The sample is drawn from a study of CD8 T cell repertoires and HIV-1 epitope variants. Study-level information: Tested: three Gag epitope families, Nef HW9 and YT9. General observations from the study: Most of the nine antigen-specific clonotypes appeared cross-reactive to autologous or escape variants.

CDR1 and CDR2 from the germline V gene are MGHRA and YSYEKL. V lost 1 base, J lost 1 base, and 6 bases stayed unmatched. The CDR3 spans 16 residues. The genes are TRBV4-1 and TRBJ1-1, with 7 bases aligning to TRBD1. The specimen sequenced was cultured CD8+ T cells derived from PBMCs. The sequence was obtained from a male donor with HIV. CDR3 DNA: TGCGCCAGCAGCCAAGGAGGGGCAGGGGGGAACACTGAAGCTTTCTTT. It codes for CASSQGGAGGNTEAFF.